This is a list of T cell receptor beta chains from one sample in a study of blood T cell repertoires in COVID-19. Only in-frame clones appear in the TCRdb table, and some are missing; sequencing was by immunoSEQ multiplex PCR. This repertoire shows some 150,000 clones, 80% to 90% found once; its top ten account for roughly 15%. The specimen sequenced was peripheral blood. All receptors come from a woman aged 40 to 55 with acute or convalescent COVID-19. Both conserved end residues are part of each CDR3. The order of the fields is J gene, clone size, V gene, D gene, CDR3 DNA, CDR3 protein. D genes are given only for firm matches. The size field is filled for only some rows; it gives once, few, many or a size class.

j_gene: TRBJ1-2
abundance: NA
v_gene: TRBV6-5
d_gene: NA
CDR3nt: TGTGCCAGCAGAGAGACAAACTATGGCTACACCTTC
CDR3aa: CASRETNYGYTF

j_gene: TRBJ1-1
abundance: NA
v_gene: TRBV4-2
d_gene: NA
CDR3nt: TGTGCCAGCAGCCAAGAGGTCAGGGGTCGGACTGAAGCTTTCTTT
CDR3aa: CASSQEVRGRTEAFF

j_gene: TRBJ1-4
abundance: once
v_gene: TRBV4-1
d_gene: NA
CDR3nt: TGCGCCAGCAGCTTTTTTCTCGGTAATGAAAAACTGTTTTTT
CDR3aa: CASSFFLGNEKLFF

j_gene: TRBJ2-7
abundance: NA
v_gene: TRBV18
d_gene: TRBD2
CDR3nt: TGTGCCAGCTCACCATTCGCGGGGGGACTAAACTACGAGCAGTACTTC
CDR3aa: CASSPFAGGLNYEQYF

j_gene: TRBJ2-1
abundance: NA
v_gene: TRBV2
d_gene: NA
CDR3nt: TGTGCCAGCAGTACCAATAGCCGGGAACTCGGGAATGAGCAGTTCTTC
CDR3aa: CASSTNSRELGNEQFF

j_gene: TRBJ2-1
abundance: NA
v_gene: TRBV30
d_gene: NA
CDR3nt: TGTGCTCGGAGCGGCTACAATGAGCAGTTCTTC
CDR3aa: CARSGYNEQFF

j_gene: TRBJ2-5
abundance: NA
v_gene: TRBV11-2
d_gene: NA
CDR3nt: TGTGCCAGCAGCAGAGCCGGGACTTCTCAAGAGACCCAGTACTTC
CDR3aa: CASSRAGTSQETQYF

j_gene: TRBJ2-1
abundance: NA
v_gene: TRBV5-6
d_gene: NA
CDR3nt: TGTGCCAGCAGCTATGCGAATGAGCAGTTCTTC
CDR3aa: CASSYANEQFF

j_gene: TRBJ1-2
abundance: NA
v_gene: TRBV7-2
d_gene: TRBD1
CDR3nt: TGTGCCAGCAGCTTAACGACAGGGGGCCCCGATGGCTACACCTTC
CDR3aa: CASSLTTGGPDGYTF

j_gene: TRBJ2-5
abundance: NA
v_gene: TRBV28
d_gene: NA
CDR3nt: TGTGCCAGCAGTTTTCTGGAGACCCAGTACTTC
CDR3aa: CASSFLETQYF

j_gene: TRBJ2-7
abundance: NA
v_gene: TRBV19
d_gene: NA
CDR3nt: TGTGCCAGTAGTCCCCTCCCCAGGGTGGGAGAGCAGTACTTC
CDR3aa: CASSPLPRVGEQYF

j_gene: TRBJ2-3
abundance: NA
v_gene: TRBV5-6
d_gene: TRBD2
CDR3nt: TGTGCCAGCAGCACGGGACTAGCGGGGGACACAGATACGCAGTATTTT
CDR3aa: CASSTGLAGDTDTQYF

j_gene: TRBJ1-1
abundance: NA
v_gene: TRBV6-5
d_gene: NA
CDR3nt: TGTGCCAGCAGCCCCGAGGCCTTAAGGAACACTGAAGCTTTCTTT
CDR3aa: CASSPEALRNTEAFF

j_gene: TRBJ2-4
abundance: NA
v_gene: TRBV24-1
d_gene: NA
CDR3nt: TGTGCCACCGCCAACCCAGGGAAAAGAAACATTCAGTACTTC
CDR3aa: CATANPGKRNIQYF

j_gene: TRBJ1-2
abundance: NA
v_gene: TRBV30
d_gene: NA
CDR3nt: TGTGCCTGGAACAGGGCATATGGCTACACCTTC
CDR3aa: CAWNRAYGYTF

j_gene: TRBJ2-1
abundance: NA
v_gene: TRBV28
d_gene: TRBD2
CDR3nt: TGTGCCACCTATCCCCGGGGGGGTTCCGATGAGCAGTTCTTC
CDR3aa: CATYPRGGSDEQFF

j_gene: TRBJ1-6
abundance: NA
v_gene: TRBV5-1
d_gene: TRBD1
CDR3nt: TGCGCCAGCAGCCCTTCAACAGGGGGGGATTCACCCCTCCACTTT
CDR3aa: CASSPSTGGDSPLHF

j_gene: TRBJ1-5
abundance: NA
v_gene: TRBV2
d_gene: NA
CDR3nt: TGTGCCAGCAGTGAAGAGCGATATAGCAATCAGCCCCAGCATTTT
CDR3aa: CASSEERYSNQPQHF

j_gene: TRBJ2-5
abundance: once
v_gene: TRBV27
d_gene: NA
CDR3nt: TGTGCCAGCAGTCCTCGACAGAATCAAGAGACCCAGTACTTC
CDR3aa: CASSPRQNQETQYF

j_gene: TRBJ2-2
abundance: NA
v_gene: TRBV27
d_gene: NA
CDR3nt: TGTGCCAGCAACAGGGTGGGCGGGGAGCTGTTTTTT
CDR3aa: CASNRVGGELFF

j_gene: TRBJ1-1
abundance: NA
v_gene: TRBV27
d_gene: NA
CDR3nt: TGTGCCAGCAGTTTATTCCAGAACACTGAAGCTTTCTTT
CDR3aa: CASSLFQNTEAFF

j_gene: TRBJ2-5
abundance: NA
v_gene: TRBV10-1
d_gene: NA
CDR3nt: TGCGCCAGCAGTCCCCTGACCCCAGGGTTGCAAGAGACCCAGTACTTC
CDR3aa: CASSPLTPGLQETQYF

j_gene: TRBJ2-1
abundance: NA
v_gene: TRBV15
d_gene: TRBD1
CDR3nt: TGTGCCACCAGCAGTCCGGGACAGGGGAGTTCGGGCAATGAGCAGTTCTTC
CDR3aa: CATSSPGQGSSGNEQFF

j_gene: TRBJ2-2
abundance: once
v_gene: TRBV11-3
d_gene: NA
CDR3nt: TGTGCCAGCAGCTTAGCTGGGGGGTCAGGCGGGGAGCTGTTTTTT
CDR3aa: CASSLAGGSGGELFF

j_gene: TRBJ1-2
abundance: NA
v_gene: TRBV5-4
d_gene: TRBD1
CDR3nt: TGTGCCAGCAGCCCGGACAGGAACTATGGCTACACCTTC
CDR3aa: CASSPDRNYGYTF

j_gene: TRBJ2-4
abundance: NA
v_gene: TRBV4-1
d_gene: NA
CDR3nt: TGCGCCAGCGCCACACGCGACTACATTCAGTACTTC
CDR3aa: CASATRDYIQYF

j_gene: TRBJ2-5
abundance: NA
v_gene: TRBV5-4
d_gene: NA
CDR3nt: TGTGCCAGCAGCTTTCGGACCCCGGGGGAAGAGACCCAGTACTTC
CDR3aa: CASSFRTPGEETQYF

j_gene: TRBJ2-7
abundance: NA
v_gene: TRBV24-1
d_gene: NA
CDR3nt: TGTGCCACCGATATCACACTACCTAGCGCGTCCTACGAGCAGTACTTC
CDR3aa: CATDITLPSASYEQYF

j_gene: TRBJ1-2
abundance: NA
v_gene: TRBV7-9
d_gene: NA
CDR3nt: TGTGCCAGCAGCCGCCGGATGGGGGGTGGCTACACCTTC
CDR3aa: CASSRRMGGGYTF

j_gene: TRBJ2-1
abundance: NA
v_gene: TRBV3-1/TRBV3-2
d_gene: TRBD1
CDR3nt: TGTGCCAGCAGCCAAGTGGGGACAGAATCCTACAATGAGCAGTTCTTC
CDR3aa: CASSQVGTESYNEQFF

j_gene: TRBJ1-2
abundance: NA
v_gene: TRBV19
d_gene: TRBD1
CDR3nt: TGTGCCAGTACCGACAGGGGCATCCCTACTAACTATGGCTACACCTTC
CDR3aa: CASTDRGIPTNYGYTF

j_gene: TRBJ2-1
abundance: NA
v_gene: TRBV9
d_gene: TRBD2
CDR3nt: TGTGCCAGCAGCGTAGTTCCCAGCGGGGGGACTAATGCGCAGTTCTTC
CDR3aa: CASSVVPSGGTNAQFF

j_gene: TRBJ1-5
abundance: NA
v_gene: TRBV12-3/TRBV12-4
d_gene: NA
CDR3nt: TGTGCCAGCAGTTTAGAGCTTAATCAGCCCCAGCATTTT
CDR3aa: CASSLELNQPQHF

j_gene: TRBJ1-2
abundance: NA
v_gene: TRBV19
d_gene: NA
CDR3nt: TGTGCCAGTAGTCCTCGTCTGATTCCGGACACGTATGGCTACACCTTC
CDR3aa: CASSPRLIPDTYGYTF

j_gene: TRBJ2-2
abundance: NA
v_gene: TRBV5-1
d_gene: TRBD1
CDR3nt: TGCGCCAGCAGCTCCGGGACAGGGGGCACCGGGGAGCTGTTTTTT
CDR3aa: CASSSGTGGTGELFF

j_gene: TRBJ1-5
abundance: NA
v_gene: TRBV28
d_gene: TRBD1
CDR3nt: TGTGCCAGCAGTTTGCCCGGTCCGGGACAGAATCAGCCCCAGCATTTT
CDR3aa: CASSLPGPGQNQPQHF

j_gene: TRBJ1-5
abundance: NA
v_gene: TRBV24-1
d_gene: TRBD1
CDR3nt: TGTGCCACCAGTGATTCAGGGGGCAAGCAGCCCCAGCATTTT
CDR3aa: CATSDSGGKQPQHF

j_gene: TRBJ1-2
abundance: once
v_gene: TRBV6-5
d_gene: TRBD1
CDR3nt: TGTGCCAGCACGTTCGGGACAGGGGATGGCTACACCTTC
CDR3aa: CASTFGTGDGYTF

j_gene: TRBJ1-5
abundance: once
v_gene: TRBV10-2
d_gene: TRBD1
CDR3nt: TGCGCCAGCAGCCATTTGGACAGGGTCAGCAATCAGCCCCAGCATTTT
CDR3aa: CASSHLDRVSNQPQHF

j_gene: TRBJ1-1
abundance: NA
v_gene: TRBV3-1/TRBV3-2
d_gene: NA
CDR3nt: TGTGCCAGCAGCCAAGTCAGTGGGAACACTGAAGCTTTCTTT
CDR3aa: CASSQVSGNTEAFF

j_gene: TRBJ1-4
abundance: once
v_gene: TRBV19
d_gene: NA
CDR3nt: TGTGCCAGTAGCCGAATCAGGGGTACTAATGAAAAACTGTTTTTT
CDR3aa: CASSRIRGTNEKLFF

j_gene: TRBJ2-3
abundance: NA
v_gene: TRBV30
d_gene: TRBD2
CDR3nt: TGTGCCTGGAGTTTTAGCGGGAACACAGATACGCAGTATTTT
CDR3aa: CAWSFSGNTDTQYF

j_gene: TRBJ1-1
abundance: NA
v_gene: TRBV5-6
d_gene: NA
CDR3nt: TGTGCCAGCAGCAAGGGGCGTATGAACACTGAAGCTTTCTTT
CDR3aa: CASSKGRMNTEAFF

j_gene: TRBJ1-6
abundance: few
v_gene: TRBV2
d_gene: NA
CDR3nt: TGTGCCAGCAGTGACGGGAAGGCTAATTCACCCCTCCACTTT
CDR3aa: CASSDGKANSPLHF

j_gene: TRBJ2-3
abundance: NA
v_gene: TRBV2
d_gene: TRBD2
CDR3nt: TGTGCCAGCAGCGCAGAATTAGCGGGAGCCTTCACAGATACGCAGTATTTT
CDR3aa: CASSAELAGAFTDTQYF

j_gene: TRBJ2-1
abundance: NA
v_gene: TRBV6-5
d_gene: TRBD1
CDR3nt: TGTGCCAGCAGTTGGGACAGCTCCTACAATGAGCAGTTCTTC
CDR3aa: CASSWDSSYNEQFF

j_gene: TRBJ1-5
abundance: NA
v_gene: TRBV19
d_gene: TRBD1
CDR3nt: TGTGCCAGTAGTCAGGGACAGTTTAATCAGCCCCAGCATTTT
CDR3aa: CASSQGQFNQPQHF

j_gene: TRBJ2-1
abundance: NA
v_gene: TRBV11-3
d_gene: TRBD2
CDR3nt: TGTGCCAGCAGCTTAATTAGCGGGGGTCTATACAATGAGCAGTTCTTC
CDR3aa: CASSLISGGLYNEQFF

j_gene: TRBJ2-5
abundance: NA
v_gene: TRBV3-1/TRBV3-2
d_gene: TRBD2
CDR3nt: TGTGCCAGCAGCCAAGCATTCGTAGCGGGAGGACGTCGGAATCTGGAGACCCAGTACTTC
CDR3aa: CASSQAFVAGGRRNLETQYF

j_gene: TRBJ1-1
abundance: NA
v_gene: TRBV5-1
d_gene: TRBD1
CDR3nt: TGCGCCAGCAGCCGGGACAGTTACCATCGGACTGAAGCTTTCTTT
CDR3aa: CASSRDSYHRTEAFF

j_gene: TRBJ2-5
abundance: NA
v_gene: TRBV19
d_gene: NA
CDR3nt: TGTGCCAGTAGTGGGCGGCGGGCGGAGACCCAGTACTTC
CDR3aa: CASSGRRAETQYF

j_gene: TRBJ2-5
abundance: NA
v_gene: TRBV2
d_gene: TRBD1
CDR3nt: TGTGCCAGCAGAGTCGGGACAGGGGGGGGCGAGACCCAGTACTTC
CDR3aa: CASRVGTGGGETQYF

j_gene: TRBJ2-1
abundance: NA
v_gene: TRBV7-9
d_gene: TRBD2
CDR3nt: TGTGCCAGCAGCTTACGAGCGGGAGTAGACAATGAGCAGTTCTTC
CDR3aa: CASSLRAGVDNEQFF

j_gene: TRBJ2-1
abundance: NA
v_gene: TRBV6-1
d_gene: NA
CDR3nt: TGTGCCAGCAGTGAAGCGAACAGGGGGGGGTTCTTC
CDR3aa: CASSEANRGGFF

j_gene: TRBJ2-3
abundance: NA
v_gene: TRBV4-1
d_gene: TRBD1
CDR3nt: TGCGCCAGCAGCCAGGCCGGGACAGGGGGTACGGATACGCAGTATTTT
CDR3aa: CASSQAGTGGTDTQYF